One and the same sample provided the 26 T cell receptor beta chains below, sequenced in a study of blood T cell repertoires in COVID-19. Method: immunoSEQ multiplex PCR; TCRdb's copy keeps in-frame clones and lacks some. Of about 400,000 clones detected, just under 90% appear once; the ten largest clones hold about 1.8%. Sequencing input: PBMCs or T cells enriched from blood (not recorded which). The receptors were gathered from a woman in her thirties who had recovered from COVID-19.

The chain couples TRBV13 to TRBJ2-5; TRBD2 aligns across 11 bases. Looked up from germline, CDR1 is PRHDT and CDR2 is FYEKMQ (reference sequence). Trimming cost V 1 base and J 4 bases; bases outside gene matches: 5. This CDR3 has 16 residues. DNA for the CDR3: TGTGCCAGCAGCTTAGCCCTAGCGGGGGGAGGAGAGACCCAGTACTTC. Amino acids: CASSLALAGGGETQYF.

The rearrangement links TRBV7-2 to TRBJ1-1; perhaps TRBD1 as D (6 bases). The ends were cut back, 5 bases at V and 5 bases at J, with 18 bases in the middle. Germline CDR1 is SGHTA and CDR2 is FQGNSA. The CDR3 has 15 residues. DNA of the CDR3: TGTGCCAGCAGCGAGAGGTGGACAGTCGGGACTGAAGCTTTCTTT. This sequence encodes CASSERWTVGTEAFF.

The chain is built from TRBV19 and TRBJ2-1; 8 nucleotides agree with TRBD2. The J segment lost 6 bases and the V segment lost 6 bases, leaving 10 bases of the junction unmatched. The CDR3 runs to 15 residues. The germline CDR1 and CDR2 sequences are LNHDA and SQIVND (reference sequence). The CDR3 here is CASRPRAGASNEQFF. The CDR3 bases are TGTGCCAGTAGACCTAGAGCGGGAGCAAGCAATGAGCAGTTCTTC.

This chain joins TRBV28 and TRBJ1-2; D gene unclear. Between the trimmed V and J ends, which lost 8 bases and 0 bases, there was a span of 10 bases. The CDR3 consists of 13 residues. Per germline, CDR1 MDHEN and CDR2 SYDVKM. CDR3 DNA sequence: TGTGCCAGCCAAACTCCGGCTAACTATGGCTACACCTTC. Amino acid sequence: CASQTPANYGYTF.

The chain recombines TRBV10-3 with TRBJ1-5; TRBD1 might be the D (6 bases). V was clipped by 7 bases and J by 3 bases, with 19 bases between them. This CDR3 is 16 amino acids long. The germline CDR1 and CDR2 sequences are ENHRY and SYGVKD. The CDR3 nucleotides are TGTGCCATCAACTACCACCCCGGGACAAACAATCAGCCCCAGCATTTT. Protein: CAINYHPGTNNQPQHF.

The genes are TRBV5-1 and TRBJ1-1; possible D gene TRBD1, 6 bases. V gave up 4 bases and J gave up 2 bases, with 15 bases separating them. CDR3 length: 15 amino acids. Germline CDR1 reads SGHRS; CDR2 reads YFSETQ. The CDR3: CASSITGRGNTEAFF. CDR3 in DNA: TGCGCCAGCAGCATAACAGGGAGGGGTAACACTGAAGCTTTCTTT.

The J gene is TRBJ1-5, the V gene TRBV24-1; D is possibly TRBD1 (6 bases). The CDR3 extends over 15 amino acids. The ends were cut back, 3 bases at V and 2 bases at J, with 10 bases in the middle. Germline CDR1 reads KGHDR; CDR2 reads SFDVKD. The chain's CDR3 is CATSDTDSGNQPQHF. Here the CDR3 DNA reads TGTGCCACCAGTGATACGGACAGCGGCAATCAGCCCCAGCATTTT.

The chain joins TRBV7-8 to TRBJ1-5; no definite D call. This CDR3 spans 16 amino acids. Germline V lookup: CDR1 SGHVS, CDR2 FQNEAQ. Trimming stripped 1 base from V and 4 bases from J, with 14 bases between. The CDR3 reads CASSLGALAGNQPQHF. Here the CDR3 DNA reads TGTGCCAGCAGCTTAGGGGCCCTAGCGGGGAATCAGCCCCAGCATTTT.

V gene TRBV27 combines with J gene TRBJ1-5, with 9 nucleotides matching TRBD1. Germline CDR1 is MNHEY and CDR2 is SMNVEV (reference sequence). Losses at the gene ends were 3 bases for V and 1 base for J; bases not matched to a gene: 1. The CDR3 has 15 amino acids. CDR3 bases: TGTGCCAGCAGTTTGGACAGGGGAAGCAATCAGCCCCAGCATTTT. Translating gives CASSLDRGSNQPQHF.

The chain carries TRBV6-5 and TRBJ1-1; no clear D. V lost 6 bases and J lost 1, with 9 bases in between. CDR1 is MNHEY, CDR2 SVGAGI, per germline. CDR3 length: 13 residues. This CDR3 reads CASSRSPNTEAFF. CDR3 coding DNA: TGTGCCAGCAGCCGGTCTCCGAACACTGAAGCTTTCTTT.

The chain uses TRBV3-1 (or the pseudogene TRBV3-2) and TRBJ2-3; 12 nucleotides align to TRBD2. This CDR3 contains 15 residues. V trimming: 4 bases; J trimming: 2 bases; junction bases outside the gene matches: 1. The germline gives CDR1 LGHDT, CDR2 YNNKEL (reference sequence). This CDR3 is CASSPSGRDTDTQYF. Written as DNA, the CDR3 is TGTGCCAGCAGCCCTAGCGGGAGGGACACAGATACGCAGTATTTT.

In this sample, this clone turned up once. The chain carries TRBV19 and TRBJ2-7, with D possibly matching TRBD1 (6 bases). Germline CDR1 reads LNHDA; CDR2 reads SQIVND (reference sequence). The CDR3 consists of 12 residues. V was clipped by 2 bases and J by 9 bases, with 11 bases between them. CDR3 DNA sequence: TGTGCCAGTAGTATATTGGGACAAGGGCAGTACTTC. Its protein product is CASSILGQGQYF.

This chain uses TRBV27 with TRBJ2-1; D is possibly TRBD1 (5 bases). The CDR3 sequence is 12 residues long. Trimming removed 6 bases at V and 4 bases at J, with 7 bases between. The V gene's germline CDR1 is MNHEY and CDR2 SMNVEV (reference sequence). This CDR3 is CASRRGYNEQFF. The CDR3, as DNA: TGTGCCAGCAGAAGGGGTTACAATGAGCAGTTCTTC.

V and J are TRBV12-3 or TRBV12-4 and TRBJ2-3; TRBD1 agrees at 7 bases. V trimming: 3 bases; J trimming: 7 bases; junction bases outside the gene matches: 4. CDR3 size: 13 residues. The CDR3 bases are TGTGCCAGCAGTTTGGGGACAGTTAATACGCAGTATTTT. It translates to CASSLGTVNTQYF.

The chain uses TRBV25-1 and TRBJ2-3, with 7 bases that match TRBD1. The CDR3 consists of 15 residues. With V trimmed by 5 bases and J by 1 base, 6 bases remained unmatched. CDR1 is MGHDK, CDR2 SYGVNS, per germline. The CDR3 region has the DNA TGTGCCAGCAGTATCCCCGGGACAGGCACAGATACGCAGTATTTT. Translating gives CASSIPGTGTDTQYF.

The genes are TRBV30 and TRBJ2-7; D perhaps matches TRBD1 (5 bases). The V gene's germline CDR1 is GTSNPN and CDR2 SVGIG (reference sequence). The CDR3 is 13 amino acids. V shed 3 bases and J shed 0 bases, with 9 bases lying between them. CDR3 sequence: CAWSDSLSYEQYF. As DNA, the CDR3 is TGTGCCTGGAGCGACAGTCTCTCCTACGAGCAGTACTTC.

This clone was detected once. The chain joins TRBV2 to TRBJ1-2; no firm D call. V was shortened by 5 bases and J by 2 bases, with 9 bases between the two germline ends. CDR1 and CDR2 (germline): SNHLY, FYNNEI. The CDR3 totals 13 residues. This chain's CDR3 is CASSPDKNYGYTF. Here the CDR3 DNA reads TGTGCCAGCAGTCCCGACAAGAACTATGGCTACACCTTC.

The chain employs TRBV28 and TRBJ2-3, with TRBD1 matching 11 bases. Germline V CDR1 and CDR2: MDHEN, SYDVKM. The junction had 17 bases not matched to a gene; V was cut back by 7 bases and J by 2 bases. CDR3 length equals 19 residues. In DNA form, the CDR3 reads TGTGCCAGCACCCCCGGACAGGGGGCGAGGGGCCCTATCACAGATACGCAGTATTTT. This codes for CASTPGQGARGPITDTQYF. The variable domain in full, with the rest retrieved from reference TRBV28 and TRBJ2-3, is DVKVTQSSRYLVKRTGEKVFLECVQDMDHENMFWYRQDPGLGLRLIYFSYDVKMKEKGDIPEGYSVSREKKERFSLILESASTNQTSMYLCASTPGQGARGPITDTQYFGPGTRLTVL.

The chain uses TRBV5-1 and TRBJ2-7; D is perhaps TRBD1 (6 bases). The CDR3 totals 15 residues. Between the trimmed V and J ends, which lost 4 bases and 0 bases, there was a span of 14 bases. Germline V gene data show CDR1 as SGHRS and CDR2 as YFSETQ. CDR3 nucleotides: TGCGCCAGCAGCGAACGATGGGACACCTCCTACGAGCAGTACTTC. Residues: CASSERWDTSYEQYF. The full variable domain, its missing parts supplied by reference TRBV5-1 and TRBJ2-7, is KAGVTQTPRYLIKTRGQQVTLSCSPISGHRSVSWYQQTPGQGLQFLFEYFSETQRNKGNFPGRFSGRQFSNSRSEMNVSTLELGDSALYLCASSERWDTSYEQYFGPGTRLTVT.

The genes are TRBV21-1 and TRBJ2-2; the table's D call of TRBD2 was not tested on the DNA. TRBV21-1 is reported as a pseudogene. CDR3 length: 17 amino acids. CDR3 nucleotides: TGTGCCAGCAGCCAGAAACCTAGCGGGAGGTTAATCGGGGAGCTGTTTTTT. Protein sequence: CASSQKPSGRLIGELFF.

V is TRBV5-1 and J is TRBJ1-2; D remains ambiguous. This CDR3 is 15 amino acids long. The germline V and J ends were trimmed by 2 bases and 0 bases, with 11 bases remaining between them. Germline assignment: CDR1 SGHRS and CDR2 YFSETQ. The CDR3 region has the DNA TGCGCCAGCAGCTTTGACGGGAACACTAACTATGGCTACACCTTC. Translating it yields CASSFDGNTNYGYTF.

This clone was counted between two and nine times. The rearrangement links TRBV5-4 to TRBJ2-1; the D is unclear. CDR3 size: 13 residues. Per the germline V gene, CDR1 is SGHNT and CDR2 is YYREEE (reference sequence). With 0 bases removed from V and 7 bases from J, the gap between germline ends came to 8 bases. CDR3: CASSLDQLNEQFF. CDR3 DNA: TGTGCCAGCAGCTTGGATCAGTTGAATGAGCAGTTCTTC.

The J gene is TRBJ1-5, the V gene TRBV30; TRBD1 might be the D (5 bases). The CDR3 sequence is 13 residues long. The V and J ends lost 2 bases and 4 bases respectively, with 9 bases between them. The germline V gene encodes CDR1 GTSNPN and CDR2 SVGIG (reference sequence). The CDR3, as DNA: TGTGCCTGGAGTACCAGGGAAAATCAGCCCCAGCATTTT. It translates to CAWSTRENQPQHF.

This clone was seen once. The rearrangement joins TRBV7-6 to TRBJ2-1, with 13 nucleotides matching TRBD2. The CDR3 length is 17 residues. Germline trimming cut 5 bases from V and 1 base from J; bases unmatched to any gene: 5. CDR1 SGHVS and CDR2 FNYEAQ come from the germline V gene. CDR3 nucleotide sequence: TGTGCCAGCAGCCCTTGGACTAGCGGGAGTTCCTACAATGAGCAGTTCTTC. Translating gives CASSPWTSGSSYNEQFF.

The rearrangement joins TRBV19 to TRBJ2-7; 8 bases are a match to TRBD1. The V gene end was trimmed by 0 bases and the J gene end by 0 bases; junction bases not matched to a gene: 4. CDR1 is LNHDA and CDR2 is SQIVND in the germline V gene (reference sequence). CDR3 length: 16 amino acids. The CDR3, as DNA: TGTGCCAGTAGTATAGATAGGGACAGGAGCTCCTACGAGCAGTACTTC. Amino acids: CASSIDRDRSSYEQYF.

The CDR3 loop reads CATSDFNRFLSGNTIYF. CDR3 bases: TGTGCCACCAGTGATTTCAACAGGTTTCTCTCTGGAAACACCATATATTTT. The gene calls are TRBV24-1 and TRBJ1-3; perhaps TRBD1 as D (5 bases). V dropped 1 base and J dropped 0 bases, with 12 bases sitting between them. This CDR3 has 17 amino acids. CDR1 is KGHDR and CDR2 is SFDVKD in the germline V gene.